The 16 T cell receptor beta chains below all came from one sample that was sequenced in a study of shared clonotypes between healthy human individuals. Sequencing was performed with immunoSEQ multiplex PCR; in TCRdb, only in-frame clones are kept and a portion is missing. Here the sample spans roughly 720,000 clones, less than 95% being singletons. The specimen was memory CD8+ T cells from PBMCs. As to subset: CD45RO+ cells pooled with CCR7-negative TemRA cells. Source of these receptors: a man between 18 and 35 years old in good health. Some clones in this sample may be carry-over from other donors' samples.

This chain links TRBV5-4 with TRBJ2-3; a weak D match, TRBD2 (6 bases). Trimming stripped 4 bases from V and 2 bases from J, with 17 bases between. CDR3 size: 16 residues. Germline CDR1 reads SGHNT; CDR2 reads YYREEE (reference sequence). CDR3 sequence: CASSLLRERNTDTQYF. The CDR3 bases are TGTGCCAGCAGCCTCCTTCGGGAGAGGAACACAGATACGCAGTATTTT. Full variable domain (missing parts from reference TRBV5-4 and TRBJ2-3): ETGVTQSPTHLIKTRGQQVTLRCSSQSGHNTVSWYQQALGQGPQFIFQYYREEENGRGNFPPRFSGLQFPNYSSELNVNALELDDSALYLCASSLLRERNTDTQYFGPGTRLTVL.

The V gene is TRBV7-9, the J gene TRBJ2-7; possible D gene TRBD1, 6 bases. This CDR3 region has 15 residues. Germline V gene sequence: CDR1 SEHNR, CDR2 FQNEAQ (reference sequence). V lost 3 bases to trimming and J lost 2 bases, with 14 bases between them. The CDR3 protein is CASSLLTGLTYEQYF. In DNA, the CDR3 is TGTGCCAGCAGCTTGTTGACAGGTCTTACCTACGAGCAGTACTTC.

CDR3 coding DNA: TGTGCCAGCAGCCCCGGGACTAGCGGATTCACAGATACGCAGTATTTT. It specifies CASSPGTSGFTDTQYF. The rearrangement uses TRBV7-8 and TRBJ2-3, with TRBD2 identical over 11 bases. Unmatched junction bases numbered 6, after V lost 5 bases and J lost 2 bases. Germline V gene sequence: CDR1 SGHVS, CDR2 FQNEAQ. This CDR3 spans 16 amino acids.

J is TRBJ2-2 and V is TRBV19; possibly TRBD2 for D (5 bases). V lost 0 bases to trimming and J lost 3 bases, with 14 bases between them. There are 17 residues in the CDR3. Germline V gene data show CDR1 as LNHDA and CDR2 as SQIVND (reference sequence). CDR3: CASSIDAEGPHTGELFF. As DNA, the CDR3 is TGTGCCAGTAGTATAGATGCCGAGGGCCCACACACCGGGGAGCTGTTTTTT.

The chain is built from TRBV10-3 and TRBJ2-7; D might be TRBD1 or TRBD2, each matching 5 bases. Between the trimmed V and J ends, which lost 5 bases and 5 bases, there was a span of 16 bases. Germline V CDR1 and CDR2: ENHRY, SYGVKD. The CDR3 length is 14 residues. The CDR3, as DNA: TGTGCCATCAGTCCCGGGACCAATATGGACGAGCAGTACTTC. It is translated as CAISPGTNMDEQYF.

The chain has TRBV28 and TRBJ1-2; 7 bases are shared with TRBD1. Germline CDR1 is MDHEN and CDR2 is SYDVKM. The CDR3 covers 15 residues. With V trimmed by 0 bases and J by 3 bases, 4 bases remained unmatched. The CDR3 nucleotides are TGTGCCAGCAGTTTATGGGGAGACAGGGACTATGGCTACACCTTC. It translates to CASSLWGDRDYGYTF.

The CDR3 loop is CASSLFPGNTGELFF. The CDR3 DNA sequence: TGTGCCAGCAGTTTATTTCCCGGAAACACCGGGGAGCTGTTTTTT. The chain links TRBV27 to TRBJ2-2; no clear D gene. Deletions cut 1 base from V and 2 bases from J, with 8 bases between. The germline CDR1 and CDR2 sequences are MNHEY and SMNVEV (reference sequence). The CDR3 is 15 residues long.

This clone was seen just once. J is TRBJ2-3 and V is TRBV19; perhaps TRBD1 as D (5 bases). Germline V lookup: CDR1 LNHDA, CDR2 SQIVND (reference sequence). Trimming left V 1 base short and J 1 base short, with 12 bases between. The CDR3 is made up of 16 amino acids. The CDR3 DNA follows: TGTGCCAGTAGTATAGCACAGGTTCTCGGCACAGATACGCAGTATTTT. Translation: CASSIAQVLGTDTQYF.

J is TRBJ2-1 and V is TRBV19; D is tentatively TRBD1 or TRBD2 (5 bases each). Germline CDR1 is LNHDA and CDR2 is SQIVND (reference sequence). The length of the CDR3 is 15 residues. V dropped 4 bases and J dropped 7 bases, with 17 bases sitting between them. The DNA for the CDR3 is TGTGCCAGTAGTAGGGACCAGGGTTGGCCTAATGAGCAGTTCTTC. It specifies CASSRDQGWPNEQFF.

This clone was picked up one time. CDR3 amino acids: CASSEGVENTEAFF. CDR3 bases: TGTGCCAGCAGTGAAGGGGTGGAGAACACTGAAGCTTTCTTT. The rearrangement links TRBV6-1 to TRBJ1-1, with D uncertain. Germline CDR1 is MNHNS and CDR2 is SASEGT. This CDR3 has 14 amino acids. V was shortened by 1 base and J by 1 base, with 7 bases between the two germline ends.

The chain joins TRBV7-9 to TRBJ2-5; D is tentatively TRBD1 or TRBD2 (6 bases each). Trimming cost V 5 bases and J 5 bases, with 15 bases left between them. The CDR3 contains 14 residues. CDR1 SEHNR and CDR2 FQNEAQ come from the germline V gene (reference sequence). The CDR3 coding sequence is TGTGCCAGCAGCGGGGGTTGGGGGGCGGAGACCCAGTACTTC. Amino acid sequence: CASSGGWGAETQYF.

Concerning this clone: Other DNA sequences of this sample code for an identical CDR3. This rearrangement joins TRBV28 to TRBJ1-1, with D maybe TRBD1 (5 bases). The CDR3 covers 14 residues. Germline CDR1 and CDR2: MDHEN and SYDVKM. Trimming shortened V by 3 bases and J by 0 bases, and 8 bases separated the two germline ends. CDR3 region: CASSFRVMNTEAFF. In DNA form, the CDR3 reads TGTGCCAGCAGTTTCAGGGTAATGAACACTGAAGCTTTCTTT.

The rearrangement links TRBV9 to TRBJ1-1; D may be TRBD1 (5 bases). Per the germline V gene, CDR1 is SGDLS and CDR2 is YYNGEE. The CDR3 length is 12 residues. V was shortened by 1 base and J by 6 bases, with 7 bases between the two germline ends. The CDR3 DNA reads TGTGCCAGCAGCGTAACGGGGCCTGAAGCTTTCTTT. It yields the protein CASSVTGPEAFF.

The chain has TRBV5-4 and TRBJ1-1, with D perhaps TRBD1 (6 bases). This CDR3 spans 13 amino acids. Germline CDR1 reads SGHNT; CDR2 reads YYREEE (reference sequence). V dropped 5 bases and J dropped 2 bases, with 10 bases sitting between them. The CDR3 coding sequence is TGTGCCAGCAGACAGGGTATAAACACTGAAGCTTTCTTT. It encodes CASRQGINTEAFF. The entire variable domain, with the rest obtained from reference TRBV5-4 and TRBJ1-1, is as follows: ETGVTQSPTHLIKTRGQQVTLRCSSQSGHNTVSWYQQALGQGPQFIFQYYREEENGRGNFPPRFSGLQFPNYSSELNVNALELDDSALYLCASRQGINTEAFFGQGTRLTVV.

This chain uses TRBV28 with TRBJ2-1; no clear D gene. The V gene lost 3 bases and the J gene lost 6 bases, with 9 bases spanning the gap. This CDR3 has 13 amino acids. Germline CDR1 MDHEN, CDR2 SYDVKM. CDR3 residues: CASSLTPINEQFF. The CDR3 DNA is TGTGCCAGCAGTTTGACCCCCATCAATGAGCAGTTCTTC.

V usage is TRBV11-3 and J usage is TRBJ2-1; perhaps TRBD2 as D (5 bases). Deletions cut 1 base from V and 10 bases from J, with 14 bases between. The CDR3 is 14 residues long. The germline V gene has CDR1 SGHNT and CDR2 YENEEA. The DNA of the CDR3 is TGTGCCAGCAGCTTAGTTCCACCCGGGGAGGAGCAGTTCTTC. This encodes CASSLVPPGEEQFF.